This TCR beta chain was found in a study of beta chain features in type 1 diabetes. Expressed TCRB transcripts were sequenced because the entire RNA isolate underwent reverse transcription. Some 3.8 million reads, on average, came from each naive, central memory and regulatory T cell sample. The assay was immunoSEQ multiplex PCR, and TCRdb's table has in-frame clones only and misses some. The sample lists hundreds of thousands of clones, approximately 31% seen once, with almost 0.065% in the top ten. The study, taken as a whole, reports: High TCR expression in some cells could lead to their over-representation in cDNA sequencing.

There was one heparinised blood draw per donor, averaging roughly 0.12 L. As regards this clone: The antigen remains undetermined.

Germline assignment: CDR1 LNHNV and CDR2 YYDKDF (reference sequence). Trimming took off 3 bases at V and 10 bases at J, with 22 bases between the two ends. This CDR3 has 16 amino acids. This chain connects TRBV15 to TRBJ2-1; D is possibly TRBD2 (6 bases). The sequence was collected from a young man in good health. Sequencing was done on a sample of naive CD4+ T cells from blood. CDR3 in amino acids: CATSRPGLIVPPEQFF. The CDR3 DNA is TGTGCCACCAGCAGGCCGGGACTCATAGTTCCTCCCGAGCAGTTCTTC.